Presented here are 21 T cell receptor beta chains from one specimen sequenced in a study of shared clonotypes between healthy human individuals. CD45RO-negative CD8 cells positively selected for CCR7 made up the naive population, which excluded terminally differentiated effector memory CD45RA+ cells. The repertoire was sequenced with immunoSEQ multiplex PCR; TCRdb's copy has only in-frame clones and lacks some. The table records about 2.2 million clones, approximately 92% of them present only once. The source material was naive CD8+ T cells from PBMCs. Receptors were obtained from a man in his late teens or twenties in good health. Some clones in this sample may be carry-over from other donors' samples.

The chain links TRBV5-1 to TRBJ2-2, with TRBD2 matching over 15 bases. This CDR3 is built from 16 residues. The ends lost 4 bases at V and 6 bases at J; junction bases unmatched: 4. Germline lookup yields CDR1 SGHRS and CDR2 YFSETQ. The CDR3, as DNA: TGCGCCAGCAGCCGGACTAGCGGGAGGGCCCCCGGGGAGCTGTTTTTT. This gives the protein CASSRTSGRAPGELFF. Full variable domain (remainder filled in from reference TRBV5-1 and TRBJ2-2): KAGVTQTPRYLIKTRGQQVTLSCSPISGHRSVSWYQQTPGQGLQFLFEYFSETQRNKGNFPGRFSGRQFSNSRSEMNVSTLELGDSALYLCASSRTSGRAPGELFFGEGSRLTVL.

The chain carries TRBV7-3 and TRBJ2-2; D gene uncertain. This CDR3 has 14 residues. CDR1 and CDR2 (germline): SGHTA, FQGTGA. The germline V and J ends were trimmed by 4 bases and 3 bases, with 9 bases remaining between them. The DNA for the CDR3 is TGTGCCAGCAGCTCACACCGGGACACCGGGGAGCTGTTTTTT. Residues: CASSSHRDTGELFF.

This sequence joins TRBV5-4 and TRBJ2-7; D remains ambiguous. From germline, CDR1 is SGHNT and CDR2 YYREEE (reference sequence). Trimming removed 4 bases at V and 4 bases at J, with 15 bases between. This CDR3 has 14 residues. The CDR3 nucleotides are TGTGCCAGCAGCCCCGGGCTAGAAAATTACGAGCAGTACTTC. As protein: CASSPGLENYEQYF.

The chain links TRBV6-1 to TRBJ2-1; 8 nucleotides match TRBD2. Germline V gene lookup returns CDR1 MNHNS and CDR2 SASEGT. The CDR3 length is 14 residues. V shed 7 bases, J shed 10 bases, and the junction held 12 bases outside the gene matches. The CDR3 DNA is TGTGCCAGCACACCCAGCGGGAGTATATGGGAGCAGTTCTTC. It encodes CASTPSGSIWEQFF.

V is TRBV7-9 and J is TRBJ2-5; 9 bases fit TRBD1. Germline CDR1 and CDR2: SEHNR and FQNEAQ (reference sequence). This CDR3 is built from 15 residues. The V and J ends lost 5 bases and 3 bases, in that order; junction bases with no gene match: 7. The CDR3 loop reads CASSAPGQGEETQYF. CDR3 in DNA: TGTGCCAGCAGCGCGCCGGGACAGGGAGAAGAGACCCAGTACTTC.

As concerns this clone: The sample contains more than one DNA sequence encoding this CDR3. This rearrangement joins TRBV7-3 to TRBJ2-1, with D unresolved. Trimming pared 5 bases from V and 6 bases from J, leaving 11 bases between. The CDR3 is made up of 13 amino acids. CDR1 and CDR2 (germline): SGHTA, FQGTGA. CDR3: CASSLTLGNEQFF. The CDR3 nucleotides read TGTGCCAGCAGCCTGACTCTTGGCAATGAGCAGTTCTTC.

The rearrangement joins TRBV4-1 to TRBJ1-1; no definite D call. There are 14 residues in the CDR3. From germline, CDR1 is MGHRA and CDR2 YSYEKL. V was pared by 3 bases and J by 1 base, with 9 bases between. The CDR3: CASSQLRQNTEAFF. CDR3 DNA sequence: TGCGCCAGCAGCCAGTTGAGACAGAACACTGAAGCTTTCTTT.

The chain joins TRBV27 to TRBJ2-7; 9 nucleotides agree with TRBD1. Germline values: CDR1 MNHEY, CDR2 SMNVEV (reference sequence). V gave up 5 bases and J gave up 1 base; unmatched junction bases: 6. CDR3 size: 15 residues. The CDR3 loop is CASSPGTGRSYEQYF. In nucleotides, the CDR3 is TGTGCCAGCAGTCCCGGGACAGGGCGGTCCTACGAGCAGTACTTC.

The chain combines TRBV7-9 with TRBJ2-5; perhaps TRBD1 as D (5 bases). The germline gives CDR1 SEHNR, CDR2 FQNEAQ (reference sequence). V was pared by 0 bases and J by 5 bases, with 10 bases between. The length of the CDR3 is 14 residues. The CDR3 DNA sequence: TGTGCCAGCAGCTTAGCAGGGGTGGTGGAGACCCAGTACTTC. Amino acids: CASSLAGVVETQYF.

The gene calls are TRBV5-5 and TRBJ2-7, with D possibly being TRBD1 (5 bases). Germline loops: CDR1 SGHKS, CDR2 YYEKEE (reference sequence). The CDR3 sequence is 12 residues long. Trimming cost V 2 bases and J 5 bases, with 8 bases left between them. The CDR3 region has the DNA TGTGCCAGCAGCTTAGGGGTAGACGAGCAGTACTTC. Its translation is CASSLGVDEQYF.

V gene TRBV9 combines with J gene TRBJ2-7, with D maybe TRBD2 (5 bases). Germline CDR1 reads SGDLS; CDR2 reads YYNGEE. Trimming took 4 bases from V and 2 from J, leaving 13 bases between them. The CDR3 has 14 amino acids. The CDR3 sequence is CASSPQRSPYEQYF. The DNA of the CDR3 is TGTGCCAGCAGCCCACAGCGGAGTCCCTACGAGCAGTACTTC.

The chain couples TRBV27 to TRBJ2-7; the D is unclear. Germline V gene sequence: CDR1 MNHEY, CDR2 SMNVEV (reference sequence). The length of the CDR3 is 14 residues. V shed 6 bases and J shed 3 bases, with 15 bases lying between them. The CDR3 loop reads CASSRSTRSYEQYF. CDR3 nucleotides: TGTGCCAGCAGCCGAAGTACGCGGAGCTACGAGCAGTACTTC.

This clone was seen just once. The chain has TRBV2 and TRBJ1-5, with D possibly being TRBD1 (5 bases). The V end was cut by 6 bases, the J end by 5 bases, with 14 bases between. Germline V gene data show CDR1 as SNHLY and CDR2 as FYNNEI. CDR3 size: 14 residues. The CDR3 sequence: CASRGEPGDQPQHF. The CDR3 DNA sequence: TGTGCCAGCAGGGGGGAGCCCGGAGATCAGCCCCAGCATTTT.

This clone appeared once. The CDR3 DNA sequence: TGTGCCAGCAGCTTATCGGCCTATGGGACTAGCGGGAGTGACTACGAGCAGTACTTC. Residues: CASSLSAYGTSGSDYEQYF. The chain employs TRBV7-9 and TRBJ2-7, with 14 bases lining up with TRBD2. This CDR3 region has 19 residues. J gave up 3 bases and V 2 bases, and 12 bases lay outside the gene matches. Germline V gives CDR1 SEHNR, CDR2 FQNEAQ (reference sequence).

The V call is TRBV4-2, the J call TRBJ2-3; TRBD2 is a possible D gene (5 bases). Germline CDR1 and CDR2: LGHNA and YNFKEQ. CDR3 length: 14 amino acids. Trimming cost V 4 bases and J 2 bases, with 10 bases left between them. The CDR3 is CASSLSGYTDTQYF. The CDR3 nucleotides are TGTGCCAGCAGCCTAAGCGGTTACACAGATACGCAGTATTTT.

The V gene is TRBV9, the J gene TRBJ2-7; 10 nucleotides match TRBD2. The CDR3 loop spans 15 amino acids. Germline V lookup: CDR1 SGDLS, CDR2 YYNGEE. Losses at the gene ends were 4 bases for V and 5 bases for J; bases not matched to a gene: 9. This CDR3 is CASSPGLAVHHEQYF. In DNA, the CDR3 is TGTGCCAGCAGCCCAGGACTAGCGGTTCACCACGAGCAGTACTTC. The full variable domain, with the rest looked up from reference TRBV9 and TRBJ2-7, is DSGVTQTPKHLITATGQRVTLRCSPRSGDLSVYWYQQSLDQGLQFLIQYYNGEERAKGNILERFSAQQFPDLHSELNLSSLELGDSALYFCASSPGLAVHHEQYFGPGTRLTVT.

The chain has TRBV4-1 and TRBJ1-4; D is undetermined. Between the trimmed V and J ends, which lost 3 bases and 8 bases, there was a span of 10 bases. There are 13 residues in the CDR3. Germline assignment: CDR1 MGHRA and CDR2 YSYEKL. The CDR3 spells CASSHGFWEKLFF. CDR3 sequence (DNA): TGCGCCAGCAGCCATGGGTTTTGGGAAAAACTGTTTTTT.

J is TRBJ2-1 and V is TRBV5-6; D is perhaps TRBD1 or TRBD2 (6 bases each). The V and J ends lost 1 base and 8 bases respectively, with 19 bases between them. The CDR3 runs 16 residues. CDR1 and CDR2 from the germline V gene are SGHDT and YYEEEE. The CDR3 sequence is CASSLPGAGVAYEQFF. DNA of the CDR3: TGTGCCAGCAGCTTGCCGGGGGCCGGGGTGGCCTATGAGCAGTTCTTC.

The CDR3 coding sequence is TGTGCCAGCAGTTTGCAGTACATCGAAGGGGGCACAGATACGCAGTATTTT. Its protein is CASSLQYIEGGTDTQYF. The chain couples TRBV27 to TRBJ2-3, with D tentatively TRBD1 (5 bases). CDR1 and CDR2 (germline): MNHEY, SMNVEV (reference sequence). The ends were cut back, 3 bases at V and 1 base at J, with 17 bases in the middle. The CDR3 is made up of 17 amino acids.

This chain joins TRBV27 and TRBJ2-7, with TRBD1 matching 8 bases. Germline V CDR1 and CDR2: MNHEY, SMNVEV (reference sequence). V shed 11 bases and J 6 bases; nucleotides not matched to a gene: 15. CDR3 length: 14 residues. CDR3 DNA: TGTGCCTCTGCCACGGACAGGGATTTGGGCGAGCAGTACTTC. Translation gives CASATDRDLGEQYF.

The chain recombines TRBV28 with TRBJ2-7; D uncertain. CDR3 length equals 13 residues. V lost 7 bases, J lost 5 bases, and 15 bases lay in between. The germline V gene has CDR1 MDHEN and CDR2 SYDVKM. CDR3 coding DNA: TGTGCCAGCACCACGACGACATTTGACGAGCAGTACTTC. Protein product: CASTTTTFDEQYF.